This T cell receptor (beta chain) was recorded in a study of OX40 agonist ivuxolimab in advanced cancers. Across the study: The patients got ivuxolimab, which is an agonistic anti-OX40 (CD134) antibody. Of the patients, three showed partial responses, one with hepatocellular carcinoma and two with cutaneous melanoma. Broader study findings: At doses 0.1 to 3.0 mg/kg, CD4+ and CD8+ clones expanded.

TCRdb's copy holds only in-frame clones and misses some; the assay was immunoSEQ multiplex PCR. The sample holds roughly 130,000 clones; 93% are singletons and the top ten take about 0.15%. Concerning this clone: The antigen is undetermined.

This CDR3 contains 14 residues. Germline V lookup: CDR1 MNHNS, CDR2 SASEGT. Deletions cut 3 bases from V and 1 base from J, with 9 bases between. This specimen was CD4+ or CD8+ T cells sorted from blood, taken in a trial of the OX40 agonist ivuxolimab. The V call is TRBV6-1, the J call TRBJ1-1; D gene uncertain. This sequence originates from an adult with an advanced solid tumor such as melanoma, head and neck, liver or kidney cancer. Written as DNA, the CDR3 is TGTGCCAGCAGTGAGACGATGGGGAACACTGAAGCTTTCTTT. It encodes CASSETMGNTEAFF.